Presented here are 9 T cell receptor beta chains from one specimen sequenced in a study of TIL therapy for anti-PD-1-resistant metastatic lung cancer. This was the immunoSEQ v3 assay. The repertoire was sequenced with immunoSEQ multiplex PCR; TCRdb's copy has only in-frame clones and lacks some. Of more than 55,000 clones listed, 81% were seen once; the top ten hold 2.9%. The time point denotes: pre-treatment sample, taken before nivolumab and TIL therapy. The sequenced sample was blood, obtained at baseline. All receptors come from a person aged 25 to 79 with non-small cell lung cancer.

The chain links TRBV6-5 to TRBJ2-7; TRBD1 might be the D (5 bases). The CDR3 contains 13 residues. V was clipped by 4 bases and J by 5 bases, with 12 bases between them. CDR1 and CDR2 (germline): MNHEY, SVGAGI. The CDR3 DNA reads TGTGCCAGCAGTTTCCTTGTAGGGGACGAGCAGTACTTC. As protein: CASSFLVGDEQYF.

The genes are TRBV19 and TRBJ1-1; D is undetermined. The CDR3 covers 13 residues. Trimming pared 3 bases from V and 4 bases from J, leaving 9 bases between. Germline values: CDR1 LNHDA, CDR2 SQIVND (reference sequence). The CDR3 DNA reads as TGTGCCAGTAGTATCGAGGGAAGCACTGAAGCTTTCTTT. Amino acid sequence: CASSIEGSTEAFF.

The CDR3 loop reads CASSPGQSSGKLFF. Here the CDR3 DNA reads TGTGCCAGCAGCCCGGGACAGAGCTCGGGAAAACTGTTTTTT. The V and J genes are TRBV7-2 and TRBJ1-4; TRBD1 matches at 7 bases. This CDR3 comprises 14 residues. J was trimmed by 10 bases and V by 5 bases; bases with no gene match: 10. CDR1 SGHTA and CDR2 FQGNSA come from the germline V gene.

This chain connects TRBV9 to TRBJ2-1, with 10 positions matching TRBD1. Trimming at V came to 3 bases and at J to 4 bases, leaving 10 bases not matched to a gene. There are 17 residues in the CDR3. CDR1 is SGDLS and CDR2 is YYNGEE in the germline V gene. CDR3 residues: CASSAHPGTGVYNEQFF. The CDR3 nucleotides are TGTGCCAGCAGCGCGCACCCCGGGACAGGGGTATACAATGAGCAGTTCTTC.

The chain uses TRBV19 and TRBJ2-2; 10 nucleotides align to TRBD1. This CDR3 spans 15 amino acids. Per germline, CDR1 LNHDA and CDR2 SQIVND (reference sequence). With 6 bases clipped from V and 4 bases from J, the junction kept 5 bases outside the gene matches. CDR3 DNA sequence: TGTGCCAGTAGCGACAGGGGGCGGGCCACCGGGGAGCTGTTTTTT. Amino acids: CASSDRGRATGELFF.

The CDR3 DNA sequence: TGTGCCAGTAGGGGCGGGACAGCGAACACCGGGGAGCTGTTTTTT. This sequence encodes CASRGGTANTGELFF. V usage is TRBV19 and J usage is TRBJ2-2; tentatively, D is TRBD1 (7 bases). Germline CDR1 is LNHDA and CDR2 is SQIVND (reference sequence). The CDR3 spans 15 residues. Trimming shortened V by 6 bases and J by 0 bases, and 11 bases separated the two germline ends. The whole variable domain, remainder taken from reference TRBV19 and TRBJ2-2, is DGGITQSPKYLFRKEGQNVTLSCEQNLNHDAMYWYRQDPGQGLRLIYYSQIVNDFQKGDIAEGYSVSREKKESFPLTVTSAQKNPTAFYLCASRGGTANTGELFFGEGSRLTVL.

There are a few counts of this clone. The rearrangement uses TRBV5-1 and TRBJ2-7, with a possible D match to TRBD2 (6 bases). CDR1 and CDR2 (germline): SGHRS, YFSETQ. The CDR3 extends over 15 amino acids. With 4 bases removed from V and 2 bases from J, the gap between germline ends came to 16 bases. CDR3 protein: CASSPGGAGTYEQYF. The CDR3 bases are TGCGCCAGCAGCCCAGGAGGGGCAGGGACCTACGAGCAGTACTTC. Variable domain in full (rest from reference TRBV5-1 and TRBJ2-7): KAGVTQTPRYLIKTRGQQVTLSCSPISGHRSVSWYQQTPGQGLQFLFEYFSETQRNKGNFPGRFSGRQFSNSRSEMNVSTLELGDSALYLCASSPGGAGTYEQYFGPGTRLTVT.

The chain carries TRBV5-4 and TRBJ1-2; tentatively, D is TRBD1 (6 bases). V gave up 4 bases and J gave up 5 bases, with 6 bases separating them. This CDR3 region has 11 residues. Germline CDR1 SGHNT, CDR2 YYREEE (reference sequence). The CDR3 coding sequence is TGTGCCAGCAGCCAGGGGTATGGCTACACCTTC. Amino acids: CASSQGYGYTF.

This chain connects TRBV10-3 to TRBJ1-4; D gene unclear. V lost 0 bases and J lost 7, with 3 bases in between. The germline gives CDR1 ENHRY, CDR2 SYGVKD. The CDR3 is made up of 12 amino acids. CDR3 residues: CAISESTEKLFF. For the CDR3, the DNA is TGTGCCATCAGTGAGTCAACTGAAAAACTGTTTTTT.